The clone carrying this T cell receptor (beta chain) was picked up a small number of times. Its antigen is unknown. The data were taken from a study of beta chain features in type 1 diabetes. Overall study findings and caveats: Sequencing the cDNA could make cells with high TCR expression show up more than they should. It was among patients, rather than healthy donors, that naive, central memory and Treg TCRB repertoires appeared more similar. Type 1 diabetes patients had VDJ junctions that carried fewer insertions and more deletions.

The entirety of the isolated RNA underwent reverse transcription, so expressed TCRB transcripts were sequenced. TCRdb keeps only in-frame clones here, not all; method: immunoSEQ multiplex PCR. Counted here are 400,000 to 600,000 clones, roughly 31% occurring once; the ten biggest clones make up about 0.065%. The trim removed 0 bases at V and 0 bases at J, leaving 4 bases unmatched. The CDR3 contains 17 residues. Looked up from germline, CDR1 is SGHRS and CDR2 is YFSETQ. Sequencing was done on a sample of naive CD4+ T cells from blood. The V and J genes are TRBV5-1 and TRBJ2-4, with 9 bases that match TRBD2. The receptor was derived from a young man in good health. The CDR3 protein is CASSLAQLAGAKNIQYF. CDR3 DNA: TGCGCCAGCAGCTTGGCCCAACTAGCGGGAGCCAAAAACATTCAGTACTTC.